This T cell receptor beta chain was identified during a study of shared clonotypes between healthy human individuals. Only a few counts were recorded for this clone. Its antigen is currently unknown. Only in-frame clones appear in the TCRdb table, and some are missing; sequencing was by immunoSEQ multiplex PCR. There are 2 million to 3 million clones in the sample; under 95% occur only once, and approximately 0.37% lies in the top ten. Findings of the study overall: The small donor group covered limited genetic and exposure diversity. As a rule, naive subsets had a larger estimated richness than memory subsets. How much donors shared clonotypes was expected to be affected by sequencing depth.

From germline, CDR1 is MNHNS and CDR2 SASEGT. This CDR3 comprises 12 residues. V lost 11 bases, J lost 4 bases, and 14 bases lay in between. The J gene is TRBJ1-2, the V gene TRBV6-1; possibly TRBD1 for D (6 bases). Specimen: naive CD4+ T cells from PBMCs. Subset reported: CD45RA+ positively selected. This TCR came from a man between 18 and 29 years old in good health. Some clones in this sample may be carry-over from other donors' samples. The CDR3 bases are TGTGCCGGATCGGGGGGCTTCTATGGCTACACCTTC. It yields the protein CAGSGGFYGYTF.